The TCR beta chain described here comes from a study of blood T cell repertoires in COVID-19 (dated by TCRdb to 2019 to 2021). Background on the whole study: Collaborator samples came from the United States, Italy and Spain and covered acute and convalescent phases of COVID-19. Where available, HLA class I and class II types were taken from metadata supplied by the sample provider and were not determined by assay-based typing. The repertoires were released in a freely available public database intended as a resource for research on the immune response to SARS-CoV-2. Samples came from the ongoing ImmuneRACE study (first 160 participants) plus 1,254 subjects from 6 global collaborators. The sample metadata nearly always contained a de-identified subject ID, COVID-19 status, age in years and sex. The dataset comprised deeply sampled blood TCRbeta repertoires from subjects exposed to, actively infected with, or recovered from COVID-19. The material from the prospective study consisted of cDNA or gDNA derived from T cells, B-cell-depleted T cells, or PBMCs. What the work shows at the level of the full study, not this receptor alone: Clinical and demographic metadata were provided uncurated, with the amount varying by source and participant.

Ends trimmed: V by 4 bases, J by 7 bases; bases unmatched to a gene: 7. The germline V gene (reference sequence) sets CDR1 to LGHDT and CDR2 to YNNKEL. From its cysteine to its phenylalanine, the CDR3 spans 15 amino acids. Only the CDR3 portion is preserved as DNA: 45 bases, with reading frame beginning at the first base. As regards this clone: This receptor's antigen is unknown. Base qualities were left out, and no much larger clone turns up one base away.

Participants in the prospective study were aged 18 to 89 years, lived in more than 20 United States geographic areas, and enrolled through a virtual design. In the prospective study, participants were assigned to cohorts based on the clinical history participants reported in a screening survey and a study questionnaire. Each participant in the prospective study had whole blood, serum and a nasopharyngeal or oropharyngeal swab collected by mobile phlebotomists. Prospective study participants could optionally give additional blood draws and questionnaires over an approximately two-month period. Blood samples from the prospective study were shipped frozen or at room temperature prior to DNA extraction. TCRbeta CDR3 regions were amplified from genomic DNA using the immunoSEQ Assay, a bias-controlled multiplex PCR. Regarding the original processing steps: Within the assay, amplification of reference gene primers was used to estimate how many nucleated cells each sample contained. To quantify the absolute abundance of each unique TCRbeta CDR3 rearrangement, sequence reads were collapsed and filtered. For each sample, productive Simpson clonality was calculated by taking the square root of Simpson's diversity index across productive rearrangements. TCRdb re-hosts the immuneACCESS table, in-frame sequences only. Its copies lack some clones; in the studies checked, an unresolved V gene accounts for under half of them, and the cause for the rest is not known. V and J calls and clone size are copied from that table; D and trimming were computed from the DNA. Across this sample there are 200,000 to 300,000 clones, with approximately 90% seen only once. The ten largest clones represent roughly 1.2% of the sample.

The receptor was derived from a woman in her thirties or forties with acute COVID-19. The V and J genes are TRBV3-1 (or the pseudogene TRBV3-2) and TRBJ1-1, with TRBD1 matching 12 junction bases. The sequenced material came from PBMCs or T cells enriched from blood (not recorded which). This receptor carries the CDR3 CASSPGTGGFREAFF. The DNA reads as follows: TGTGCCAGCAGCCCAGGGACAGGGGGCTTCCGTGAAGCTTTCTTT.